This TCR beta chain stems from a study of shared clonotypes between healthy human individuals. Background on the study: Each donor's CD4 naive and CD4 memory cells filled three plates apiece, CD8 naive two, and CD8 memory one.

Deletions cut 6 bases from V and 7 bases from J, with 15 bases between. CDR3 size: 14 residues. The V gene's germline CDR1 is MDHEN and CDR2 SYDVKM. This clone was counted a few times. Its target is unknown. The assay was carried out at the deep level. Profiling relied on immunoSEQ multiplex PCR, and the TCRdb table lists in-frame clones only, not all of them. Among approximately 1,500,000 clones listed, about 98% were seen once. Findings of the study overall: For sorted subsets, rarefaction showed incomplete sequencing despite large depth.

Material: naive CD4+ T cells sorted from blood. Regarding subset: CD45RA+ positively selected. V and J are TRBV28 and TRBJ2-2; D is ambiguous. The sequence was collected from a man aged 25 to 40 in good health. The CDR3 loop reads CASSLAPSRGELFF. CDR3 coding DNA: TGTGCCAGCAGCTTAGCCCCGTCCCGCGGGGAGCTGTTTTTT.